This T cell receptor (beta chain) was recorded in a study of blood T cell repertoires in COVID-19. Study details: The United States, Italy and Spain supplied acute and convalescent COVID-19 samples. Sources were T cells, B-cell-depleted T cells, or PBMCs; the material itself was cDNA or gDNA.

CDR1 is SQVTM, CDR2 ANQGSEA, per germline. This CDR3 is 14 amino acids long. V lost 5 bases, J lost 1 base, and 14 bases lay in between. Authors' analysis steps: Reference gene primer amplification gave estimated nucleated cell counts. Sequencing was performed with immunoSEQ multiplex PCR; in TCRdb, only in-frame clones are kept and a portion is missing. The DNA gave D and trimming, while V, J and clone size come from that table. The sample records roughly 190,000 clones, more than 80% being singletons. Sequences were obtained from peripheral blood. The source is a woman aged 60-75 years with acute or convalescent COVID-19. The chain couples TRBV29-1 to TRBJ1-1, with D unresolved. The CDR3 DNA follows: TGCAGCGTTCGATGGGCTGGAGGGAACACTGAAGCTTTCTTT. Translated, it gives CSVRWAGGNTEAFF.